These 26 T cell receptor beta chains originate from one sample sequenced in a study of blood T cell repertoires in COVID-19. Assay used: immunoSEQ multiplex PCR; TCRdb lists only in-frame clones, some missing. This table holds about 240,000 clones, roughly four fifths found once. The sequencing sample was made of peripheral blood. These receptors all come from a woman in her seventies with acute or convalescent COVID-19.

The chain combines TRBV28 with TRBJ2-3, with D possibly TRBD1 on 5 matching bases. This CDR3 is built from 14 residues. The germline gives CDR1 MDHEN, CDR2 SYDVKM. The V end was cut by 3 bases, the J end by 2 bases, with 9 bases between. This CDR3 is CASSFQGNTDTQYF. For the CDR3, the DNA is TGTGCCAGCAGTTTCCAGGGAAACACAGATACGCAGTATTTT.

This clone occurred a few times. This chain joins TRBV7-9 and TRBJ2-5; unclear D gene. CDR1 and CDR2 from the germline V gene are SEHNR and FQNEAQ (reference sequence). The CDR3 runs 14 residues. The germline V and J ends were trimmed by 1 base and 5 bases, with 11 bases remaining between them. The CDR3 nucleotides are TGTGCCAGCAGCTTAGTAGGAACCGGGGAGACCCAGTACTTC. Translating gives CASSLVGTGETQYF.

The rearrangement joins TRBV6-1 to TRBJ2-1; a possible D gene is TRBD1 (5 bases). In germline, CDR1 is MNHNS, CDR2 SASEGT. Trimming shortened V by 1 base and J by 4 bases, and 11 bases separated the two germline ends. This CDR3 spans 15 amino acids. CDR3 sequence reads: CASSEVGALYNEQFF. The CDR3 DNA is TGTGCCAGCAGTGAAGTAGGGGCCTTATACAATGAGCAGTTCTTC.

This rearrangement joins TRBV5-1 to TRBJ2-2, with 7 bases lining up with TRBD2. The CDR3 totals 16 residues. CDR1 is SGHRS, CDR2 YFSETQ, per germline. V dropped 4 bases and J dropped 0; count of bases not matched to a gene: 6. The CDR3 nucleotides are TGCGCCAGCAGCCCTCCGGGACTATCGAACACCGGGGAGCTGTTTTTT. Amino acid sequence: CASSPPGLSNTGELFF.

V is TRBV3-1 (or the pseudogene TRBV3-2) and J is TRBJ1-6; 7 bases align to TRBD1. J lost 7 bases, V lost 4 bases, and 4 bases had no gene match. This CDR3 has 14 residues. Per germline, CDR1 LGHDT and CDR2 YNNKEL (reference sequence). The CDR3 spells CASSLGQINSPLHF. CDR3 in DNA: TGTGCCAGCAGCCTGGGACAGATAAATTCACCCCTCCACTTT.

The chain uses TRBV11-2 and TRBJ1-1; tentative D call: TRBD1 (6 bases). Germline values: CDR1 SGHAT, CDR2 FQNNGV. The length of the CDR3 is 17 residues. Trimming took off 0 bases at V and 1 base at J, with 15 bases between the two ends. The CDR3 loop is CASSLDSRRGGNTEAFF. The CDR3 DNA sequence: TGTGCCAGCAGCTTAGATTCCCGCAGGGGTGGGAACACTGAAGCTTTCTTT.

The chain has TRBV3-1 (or the pseudogene TRBV3-2) and TRBJ2-2; TRBD1 agrees at 11 bases. The CDR3 has 17 amino acids. Germline V CDR1 and CDR2: LGHDT, YNNKEL (reference sequence). Trimming at V came to 1 base and at J to 4 bases, leaving 5 bases not matched to a gene. Here the CDR3 reads CASSQGGQGVSTGELFF. CDR3 in DNA: TGTGCCAGCAGCCAAGGGGGACAGGGGGTGTCCACCGGGGAGCTGTTTTTT.

This chain connects TRBV19 to TRBJ1-2; TRBD1 agrees at 9 bases. The CDR3 has 14 amino acids. Germline V gene lookup returns CDR1 LNHDA and CDR2 SQIVND (reference sequence). Trimming took 6 bases from V and 10 from J; bases not matched to a gene: 12. The CDR3 nucleotides are TGTGCCAGTAGACGGACACGGACAGGGGACATCTACACCTTC. This sequence encodes CASRRTRTGDIYTF.

The rearrangement uses TRBV5-1 and TRBJ1-2; 7 nucleotides agree with TRBD1. The germline gives CDR1 SGHRS, CDR2 YFSETQ. The V gene end was trimmed by 0 bases and the J gene end by 3 bases; junction bases not matched to a gene: 5. The CDR3 is made up of 15 amino acids. CDR3 DNA sequence: TGCGCCAGCAGCTTGGGTGCAGGGGGAGACTATGGCTACACCTTC. It yields the protein CASSLGAGGDYGYTF. Variable domain in full (rest from reference TRBV5-1 and TRBJ1-2): KAGVTQTPRYLIKTRGQQVTLSCSPISGHRSVSWYQQTPGQGLQFLFEYFSETQRNKGNFPGRFSGRQFSNSRSEMNVSTLELGDSALYLCASSLGAGGDYGYTFGSGTRLTVV.

The gene calls are TRBV5-5 and TRBJ1-3, with D unclear. CDR1 and CDR2 from the germline V gene are SGHKS and YYEKEE (reference sequence). CDR3 length equals 16 residues. The V and J ends lost 1 base and 0 bases respectively, with 11 bases between them. The CDR3 region has the DNA TGTGCCAGCAGCTTGCAGGTAGTGGACTCTGGAAACACCATATATTTT. Protein: CASSLQVVDSGNTIYF.

The chain couples TRBV13 to TRBJ2-5; TRBD1 agrees at 9 bases. In germline, CDR1 is PRHDT, CDR2 FYEKMQ (reference sequence). The CDR3 is 16 amino acids. The V gene end was trimmed by 2 bases and the J gene end by 2 bases; junction bases not matched to a gene: 6. The CDR3 DNA sequence: TGTGCCAGCAGCTTAAGAGCCGGGACAGGGCAAGAGACCCAGTACTTC. Residues: CASSLRAGTGQETQYF.

The chain uses TRBV5-6 and TRBJ1-3, with unresolved D. The length of the CDR3 is 17 residues. The V end was cut by 0 bases, the J end by 0 bases, with 13 bases between. The germline V gene has CDR1 SGHDT and CDR2 YYEEEE. As DNA, the CDR3 is TGTGCCAGCAGCTTGGCTGGGCTTGTGAGCTCTGGAAACACCATATATTTT. This gives the protein CASSLAGLVSSGNTIYF.

This chain uses TRBV2 with TRBJ2-3; 13 positions agree with TRBD2. V lost 7 bases to trimming and J lost 4 bases; unmatched junction nucleotides: 20. Looked up from germline, CDR1 is SNHLY and CDR2 is FYNNEI. The CDR3 spans 20 residues. CDR3 DNA: TGTGCCAGCACTCGCCCGGCGACTAGCGGGGGGCCTTTTGTTGCAGATACGCAGTATTTT. Amino acid sequence: CASTRPATSGGPFVADTQYF.

This clone was counted a few times. The chain links TRBV29-1 to TRBJ2-5; D uncertain. Between the trimmed V and J ends, which lost 6 bases and 1 base, there was a span of 15 bases. Germline assignment: CDR1 SQVTM and CDR2 ANQGSEA. The CDR3 covers 14 residues. DNA of the CDR3: TGCAGCGTCATGGAATTCCGGAGCCAAGAGACCCAGTACTTC. As protein: CSVMEFRSQETQYF.

CDR3 amino acids: CSVDRGGMNTEAFF. The CDR3 nucleotides read TGCAGCGTGGACAGGGGCGGAATGAACACTGAAGCTTTCTTT. This chain uses TRBV29-1 with TRBJ1-1; 9 bases match TRBD1. CDR1 and CDR2 from the germline V gene are SQVTM and ANQGSEA. The CDR3 runs to 14 residues. The V and J ends lost 6 bases and 0 bases, in that order; junction bases with no gene match: 5.

V usage is TRBV10-3 and J usage is TRBJ2-7; 10 bases are shared with TRBD2. The germline V gene encodes CDR1 ENHRY and CDR2 SYGVKD. Trimming at V came to 9 bases and at J to 1 base, leaving 6 bases not matched to a gene. The CDR3 runs 14 residues. The CDR3 bases are TGTGCCATTAGAAATAGCGGGGGGTCCTACGAGCAGTACTTC. Residues: CAIRNSGGSYEQYF.

V usage is TRBV14 and J usage is TRBJ1-1, with TRBD1 as a possible D gene (5 bases). This CDR3 has 13 amino acids. CDR1 and CDR2 from the germline V gene are SGHDN and FVKESK. The V and J ends lost 4 bases and 2 bases respectively, with 8 bases between them. CDR3 coding DNA: TGTGCCAGCAGCCTTCAGGGAAACACTGAAGCTTTCTTT. Its protein product is CASSLQGNTEAFF.

This clone was recorded only once. The rearrangement links TRBV6-5 to TRBJ1-6; TRBD1 aligns across 11 bases. Germline values: CDR1 MNHEY, CDR2 SVGAGI. CDR3 size: 15 residues. Germline trimming cut 6 bases from V and 9 bases from J; bases unmatched to any gene: 7. The CDR3 spells CASSPPGTGGSPLHF. Written as DNA, the CDR3 is TGTGCCAGCAGCCCGCCCGGGACAGGGGGTTCACCCCTCCACTTT.

The chain couples TRBV6-5 to TRBJ1-4; TRBD1 agrees at 8 bases. V lost 6 bases to trimming and J lost 7 bases; unmatched junction nucleotides: 7. The CDR3 has 14 residues. CDR1 and CDR2 from the germline V gene are MNHEY and SVGAGI. The chain's CDR3 is CASRPGTGFEKLFF. The CDR3 bases are TGTGCCAGCAGGCCCGGGACAGGCTTTGAAAAACTGTTTTTT.

The rearrangement joins TRBV28 to TRBJ1-2, with a possible D match to TRBD1 (6 bases). CDR1 MDHEN and CDR2 SYDVKM come from the germline V gene. Deletions cut 6 bases from V and 2 bases from J, with 13 bases between. The CDR3 consists of 14 residues. In DNA form, the CDR3 reads TGTGCCAGCAGCCCTGGACAGCACAACTATGGCTACACCTTC. This translates into CASSPGQHNYGYTF.

This rearrangement joins TRBV18 to TRBJ1-6, with D unresolved. From germline, CDR1 is KGHSH and CDR2 LQKENI. Trimming left V 2 bases short and J 0 bases short, with 8 bases between. The length of the CDR3 is 16 residues. The CDR3 region is CASSPYLDSYNSPLHF. CDR3 bases: TGTGCCAGCTCACCATATCTAGACTCCTATAATTCACCCCTCCACTTT.

V and J are TRBV2 and TRBJ1-1; D is possibly TRBD1 (5 bases). Germline values: CDR1 SNHLY, CDR2 FYNNEI. This CDR3 has 14 residues. Trimming removed 7 bases at V and 6 bases at J, with 18 bases between. CDR3 nucleotide sequence: TGTGCCAGCAAATTCGACAGTGAGAGCTCTGAAGCTTTCTTT. Its translation: CASKFDSESSEAFF. Variable domain in full (rest from reference TRBV2 and TRBJ1-1): EPEVTQTPSHQVTQMGQEVILRCVPISNHLYFYWYRQILGQKVEFLVSFYNNEISEKSEIFDDQFSVERPDGSNFTLKIRSTKLEDSAMYFCASKFDSESSEAFFGQGTRLTVV.

This clone showed up just a few times. The V gene is TRBV7-9, the J gene TRBJ2-7; D unclear. V lost 0 bases and J 4 bases, leaving 10 bases between the germline ends. The CDR3 sequence is 14 residues long. Germline lookup yields CDR1 SEHNR and CDR2 FQNEAQ (reference sequence). CDR3 in amino acids: CASSLATRWYEQYF. As DNA, the CDR3 is TGTGCCAGCAGCTTAGCGACGCGGTGGTACGAGCAGTACTTC.

J is TRBJ1-5 and V is TRBV28, with D tentatively TRBD1 (6 bases). Trimming took 6 bases from V and 4 from J, leaving 25 bases between them. The CDR3 spans 18 residues. Per germline, CDR1 MDHEN and CDR2 SYDVKM. The DNA of the CDR3 is TGTGCCAGCAGCTACCTGGGGGGGGCAGGATGGAAGAATCAGCCCCAGCATTTT. Its translation: CASSYLGGAGWKNQPQHF. The full variable domain, with the rest looked up from reference TRBV28 and TRBJ1-5, is DVKVTQSSRYLVKRTGEKVFLECVQDMDHENMFWYRQDPGLGLRLIYFSYDVKMKEKGDIPEGYSVSREKKERFSLILESASTNQTSMYLCASSYLGGAGWKNQPQHFGDGTRLSIL.

Here the CDR3 reads CASKAGEGRYEQYF. CDR3 DNA sequence: TGTGCCAGCAAAGCAGGGGAAGGTCGCTACGAGCAGTACTTC. The chain is built from TRBV21-1 and TRBJ2-7; the tabulated D call, TRBD1, remains unverified against the DNA. TRBV21-1 is a known pseudogene. The CDR3 extends over 14 amino acids.

This clone was picked up a small number of times. The chain combines TRBV20-1 with TRBJ1-5; D ambiguous. Trimming left V 3 bases short and J 0 bases short, with 9 bases between. The germline gives CDR1 DFQATT, CDR2 SNEGSKA (reference sequence). The CDR3 sequence is 14 residues long. CDR3 sequence: CSASVQHSNQPQHF. In DNA form, the CDR3 reads TGCAGTGCTAGTGTACAGCATAGCAATCAGCCCCAGCATTTT.